This entry features one TCR beta chain sequence. This receptor's antigen is unknown. No clone much larger than this one lies a single base away; base qualities are absent. For the CD8 naive samples, CD45RO-negative cells were positively selected for CCR7, yielding a CD45RA+CCR7+ population from which TemRA cells were excluded. Donors were healthy HIV-negative adults with no recently reported acute infections or vaccinations. All donors were Caucasian adults living in Nashville, Tennessee, USA. Blood was collected by leukapheresis, and PBMCs were isolated by Ficoll-Histopaque density gradient centrifugation and then cryopreserved in liquid nitrogen vapor phase. Analytical flow cytometry was used to check the purity and quantity of every magnetically sorted T cell population. Each sorted fraction had its genomic DNA isolated and then quantified by UV absorbance on a Nanodrop 2000c. This specimen comes from a study of shared clonotypes between healthy human individuals (dated by TCRdb to the early 2020s). As for the study more broadly: A couple of women and three men aged 18 to 49 years were included in the cohort. For each donor, CD4 naive and CD4 memory were each given three plates, CD8 naive was given two plates, and CD8 memory was given one plate. Blood TCR repertoires of four to six healthy adults were deeply sequenced to estimate repertoire size and the extent of clonotype sharing between individuals. Libraries were prepared and TCR repertoires were sequenced by different laboratories using diverse techniques, in order to increase sequencing depth and limit assay-specific biases. Leukapheresis yielded between about 0.94 and 9.5 billion PBMCs per donor. On the study overall, not on this receptor specifically: Naive subsets generally had larger estimated clonotype richness than memory subsets did. Based on pairwise subsampling, the degree of clonotype sharing among donors was expected to be affected by sequencing depth. Clonotypes shared by all four sorted-subset donors showed higher generation probabilities than non-shared clonotypes. Even with the large sequencing depth, rarefaction of the sorted-subset datasets indicated that sequencing was incomplete. Sampling was restricted to blood, and TCR repertoires in tissue are likely to differ from TCR repertoires in blood. Sharing across a few donors was observed for approximately 5% of naive CD4, around 3.5% of naive CD8, about 2.3% of memory CD4, and roughly 0.4% of memory CD8 clonotypes. Because the study included a small number of donors, the genetic and exposure-history diversity represented was limited.

The CDR3 runs 15 amino acids, cysteine and phenylalanine included. The retained sequence is limited to the CDR3, 45 bases, with the frame set at the first base. Looking up the germline V gene (reference sequence) yields CDR1 SEHNR and CDR2 FQNEAQ. The germline V end is reduced by 5 bases and the J end by 6 bases; junction bases left unmatched: 7. TCR CDR3 regions were amplified from genomic DNA by multiplex PCR using the deep immunoSEQ assay. For each cell subset, the extracted genomic DNA was distributed evenly across all wells of several immunoSEQ 96-well plates, and each plate served as one replicate. For sorted subsets, 200 to 250 ng of genomic DNA, equivalent to 25,000 to 30,000 T cell genomes, went into each replicate PCR. Purified libraries were quantified with a Qubit 3.0 fluorometer, sized on a Bioanalyzer 2100, and re-quantified with the KAPA Library Quantification kit. Every immunoSEQ 96-well plate was sequenced on a dedicated single-read 150-cycle Illumina NextSeq 550 flow cell. The published analysis was carried out like this. Because the immunoSEQ output included only junctional sequences and no quality scores, the filtering could not be the same as the filtering used for full-length reads. Sequences were annotated with PyIR, a Python wrapper for IgBLAST v1.9, using IMGT germline references to assign V/J genes and CDR3. Reads were filtered out if the reads had weak V/J assignments (E-value above 1e-6), no CDR3, stop codons, out-of-frame junctions, or ambiguous translated residues. V3J clonotypes were defined as sequences sharing the same inferred V gene, J gene, and CDR3 amino acid sequence. Percentage overlap between repertoires was computed as shared unique clonotypes divided by the size of the smaller repertoire. Richness of each repertoire was evaluated using RTK rarefaction, the Chao1 estimator, and Recon v2.1 estimates of unobserved clonotypes. For all TCRbeta clonotypes obtained by the gDNA method from a few donors, generation probabilities were computed with OLGA. Here the immuneACCESS table is served through TCRdb, limited to in-frame sequences with V and J called. Missing clones are a known gap in these copies; in checked studies unresolved V genes cover under half, and the rest lacks a known reason. From that table come the V and J calls and clone size; the DNA was used to work out D and trimming. The sample profile shows millions of clones; roughly 94% of them were found once. In total, the top ten clones hold approximately 1.2% of the sample.

The sequence links TRBV7-9 to TRBJ2-2; 9 bases in between match TRBD2. The specimen sequenced was naive CD8+ T cells sorted from blood. The cell subset or site label corresponds to: CD45RA+CCR7+. This clonotype was sampled from a man between 18 and 29 years old in good health. At the DNA level, the sequence is TGTGCCAGCAGCCCGGGACTAGCATACCCCGGGGAGCTGTTTTTT. Protein translation: CASSPGLAYPGELFF. Joined to the reference TRBV7-9 and TRBJ2-2 proteins, this CDR3 gives the full variable domain: DTGVSQNPRHKITKRGQNVTFRCDPISEHNRLYWYRQTLGQGPEFLTYFQNEAQLEKSRLLSDRFSAERPKGSFSTLEIQRTEQGDSAMYLCASSPGLAYPGELFFGEGSRLTVL.